These 11 T cell receptor beta chains came from one sample sequenced in a study of graft-versus-host responses after intestinal transplantation. The graft tissue was processed, and this released both intraepithelial and lamina propria lymphocytes. Data came from immunoSEQ multiplex PCR; TCRdb stores just in-frame clones and leaves some out. The table shows around 8,000 clones, with roughly four fifths occurring only once. Sample: ileum tissue, taken approximately 120 days after transplant. The source of these receptors is a human patient who received an intestinal transplant, so some T cells may come from the graft donor.

The chain uses TRBV18 and TRBJ2-3; possible D gene TRBD2, 6 bases. The germline CDR1 and CDR2 sequences are KGHSH and LQKENI. The CDR3 is 17 residues long. V lost 6 bases, J lost 0 bases, and 19 bases lay in between. CDR3 bases: TGTGCCAGCTCCCTTCTTCATAGCGGAACTAGCACAGATACGCAGTATTTT. It codes for CASSLLHSGTSTDTQYF.

This sequence joins TRBV9 and TRBJ2-3; 7 bases line up with TRBD2. The CDR3 loop spans 16 amino acids. V lost 4 bases to trimming and J lost 5 bases; unmatched junction nucleotides: 13. Germline lookup yields CDR1 SGDLS and CDR2 YYNGEE. As DNA, the CDR3 is TGTGCCAGCAGCCAACCCCGGGGCTGGGAGGGAGATACGCAGTATTTT. Amino acids: CASSQPRGWEGDTQYF.

The V call is TRBV6-5, the J call TRBJ1-1; 7 bases match TRBD1. The CDR3 spans 13 residues. J was trimmed by 6 bases and V by 2 bases; bases with no gene match: 3. Germline V gives CDR1 MNHEY, CDR2 SVGAGI. The CDR3 nucleotides read TGTGCCAGCAGTTACGAGACAGGGTCTGAAGCTTTCTTT. Its protein is CASSYETGSEAFF.

This chain joins TRBV14 and TRBJ2-5; 14 bases are shared with TRBD2. CDR3 size: 15 residues. Germline CDR1 is SGHDN and CDR2 is FVKESK. V was pared by 2 bases and J by 7 bases, with 3 bases of the junction left unmatched. The CDR3 DNA follows: TGTGCCAGCAGCCAATCAGGACTAGCGGGGGGGACCCAGTACTTC. This codes for CASSQSGLAGGTQYF.

This chain links TRBV6-5 with TRBJ2-1, with 11 bases lining up with TRBD2. CDR1 MNHEY and CDR2 SVGAGI come from the germline V gene. Losses at the gene ends were 0 bases for V and 6 bases for J; bases not matched to a gene: 4. The CDR3 totals 16 residues. CDR3 protein: CASSYSTSGSVNEQFF. DNA of the CDR3: TGTGCCAGCAGTTACTCAACTAGCGGGAGCGTCAATGAGCAGTTCTTC.

V usage is TRBV13 and J usage is TRBJ2-2, with a tentative D call TRBD1 (6 bases). CDR1 is PRHDT and CDR2 is FYEKMQ in the germline V gene (reference sequence). The CDR3 has 15 amino acids. Trimming left V 6 bases short and J 7 bases short, with 18 bases between. CDR3 bases: TGTGCCAGCAGTTACACCCAGGGGTCTGACGGGGAGCTGTTTTTT. As protein: CASSYTQGSDGELFF.

This clone has just a few counts. V usage is TRBV5-1 and J usage is TRBJ1-3, with TRBD1 identical over 8 bases. The V segment lost 3 bases and the J segment 0 bases; nucleotides outside the gene matches: 5. The CDR3 spans 16 residues. Germline V gene data show CDR1 as SGHRS and CDR2 as YFSETQ. The CDR3: CASSSLTGASGNTIYF. The CDR3, as DNA: TGCGCCAGCAGCTCATTGACAGGGGCCTCTGGAAACACCATATATTTT. Complete variable domain (other parts from reference TRBV5-1 and TRBJ1-3): KAGVTQTPRYLIKTRGQQVTLSCSPISGHRSVSWYQQTPGQGLQFLFEYFSETQRNKGNFPGRFSGRQFSNSRSEMNVSTLELGDSALYLCASSSLTGASGNTIYFGEGSWLTVV.

The chain is built from TRBV6-1 and TRBJ2-2; 9 nucleotides align to TRBD1. The CDR3 covers 15 residues. Trimming cost V 6 bases and J 5 bases; bases outside gene matches: 7. Germline CDR1 is MNHNS and CDR2 is SASEGT. This CDR3 reads CASSLTGGWTGELFF. The DNA of the CDR3 is TGTGCCAGCAGCCTTACAGGGGGCTGGACCGGGGAGCTGTTTTTT.

The J gene is TRBJ2-1, the V gene TRBV7-9, with 15 bases lining up with TRBD2. Germline lookup yields CDR1 SEHNR and CDR2 FQNEAQ (reference sequence). The CDR3 runs 16 residues. After removal of 4 bases from V and 9 bases from J, the junction contained 7 bases not matched to a gene. CDR3 amino acids: CASSSRTSGGAPEQFF. Here the CDR3 DNA reads TGTGCCAGCAGCTCGAGGACTAGCGGGGGGGCCCCTGAGCAGTTCTTC.

This chain connects TRBV19 to TRBJ2-7; the D call may be TRBD1 or TRBD2 (6 bases each). Trimming stripped 5 bases from V and 3 bases from J, with 8 bases between. The CDR3 totals 12 residues. Germline lookup yields CDR1 LNHDA and CDR2 SQIVND (reference sequence). DNA of the CDR3: TGTGCCAGTAGTGGGGGGCTCTACGAGCAGTACTTC. Translation gives CASSGGLYEQYF.

This chain links TRBV18 with TRBJ1-1; 8 bases map to TRBD1. CDR3 length equals 15 residues. Germline CDR1 reads KGHSH; CDR2 reads LQKENI. The V and J ends lost 3 bases and 2 bases, in that order; junction bases with no gene match: 5. The CDR3 DNA reads as TGTGCCAGCTCACCTCTTCAGGGGGCCAACACTGAAGCTTTCTTT. It yields the protein CASSPLQGANTEAFF. Variable domain in full (rest from reference TRBV18 and TRBJ1-1): NAGVMQNPRHLVRRRGQEARLRCSPMKGHSHVYWYRQLPEEGLKFMVYLQKENIIDESGMPKERFSAEFPKEGPSILRIQQVVRGDSAAYFCASSPLQGANTEAFFGQGTRLTVV.